The rows below give T cell receptor beta chains drawn from one sample of a study of shared clonotypes between healthy human individuals. Libraries were prepared by immunoSEQ multiplex PCR; TCRdb keeps only in-frame clonotypes and omits some of them. Among approximately 2,300,000 clones listed, roughly 90% were seen once. The material sequenced was naive CD4+ T cells from PBMCs. Every receptor here comes from a man younger than 30 in good health. Some clones in this sample may be carry-over from other donors' samples. Both conserved end residues are part of each CDR3. Fields, in order: D gene, J gene, clone size, V gene, CDR3 protein, CDR3 DNA. D genes are given only for firm matches. Not all rows give a size; the values are once, few, many and, for expanded clones, a class.

NA	TRBJ1-4	NA	TRBV7-8	CASSPARVRGNEKLFF	TGTGCCAGCAGCCCTGCCAGGGTGAGGGGTAATGAAAAACTGTTTTTT
TRBD1	TRBJ2-1	NA	TRBV5-1	CASSAGTGYYNEQFF	TGCGCCAGCAGCGCCGGGACAGGGTATTACAATGAGCAGTTCTTC
TRBD2	TRBJ2-7	NA	TRBV11-2	CASSPLGSGSGYEQYF	TGTGCCAGCAGCCCCCTCGGTAGCGGGAGTGGGTACGAGCAGTACTTC
NA	TRBJ2-1	NA	TRBV6-6	CASRVVGGTTEQFF	TGTGCCAGCCGGGTCGTTGGGGGAACGACTGAGCAGTTCTTC
TRBD1	TRBJ1-1	NA	TRBV18	CASSPKGTGSIFTEAFF	TGTGCCAGCTCACCAAAGGGGACAGGGTCTATTTTCACTGAAGCTTTCTTT
TRBD1	TRBJ1-6	NA	TRBV9	CASSVGGTDTNSPLHF	TGTGCCAGCAGCGTAGGGGGGACAGATACTAATTCACCCCTCCACTTT
NA	TRBJ1-3	NA	TRBV30	CAWSGDSGNTIYF	TGTGCCTGGTCGGGAGACTCTGGAAACACCATATATTTT
NA	TRBJ2-3	NA	TRBV7-9	CASSRSSPGSPQYF	TGTGCCAGCAGTCGGAGCAGCCCAGGATCCCCGCAGTATTTT
NA	TRBJ2-7	NA	TRBV2	CASSQRTPPVEQYF	TGTGCCAGCAGTCAGCGGACCCCCCCCGTCGAGCAGTACTTC
TRBD1	TRBJ1-5	NA	TRBV27	CASSSIGGLRGDQPQHF	TGTGCCAGCAGTTCGATCGGGGGTCTCAGGGGGGATCAGCCCCAGCATTTT
NA	TRBJ1-3	NA	TRBV11-2	CASSLETTGWDSGNTIYF	TGTGCCAGCAGCTTAGAAACGACTGGGTGGGACTCTGGAAACACCATATATTTT
TRBD2	TRBJ2-1	NA	TRBV5-1	CASTYSGSSYNEQFF	TGCGCCAGCACCTATAGCGGGAGCTCCTACAATGAGCAGTTCTTC
TRBD2	TRBJ2-1	NA	TRBV5-4	CASSLGSSGRSNYNEQFF	TGTGCCAGCAGCTTGGGATCCAGCGGGAGAAGTAACTACAATGAGCAGTTCTTC
NA	TRBJ1-1	NA	TRBV5-1	CASSRDTMNTEAFF	TGCGCCAGCAGCCGGGACACTATGAACACTGAAGCTTTCTTT
NA	TRBJ1-1	once	TRBV5-4	CASSLAQGNTEAFF	TGTGCCAGCAGCTTGGCACAGGGGAACACTGAAGCTTTCTTT
NA	TRBJ2-3	NA	TRBV18	CASSPLANEDTQYF	TGTGCCAGCTCACCGTTGGCGAACGAAGATACGCAGTATTTT
NA	TRBJ2-3	NA	TRBV9	CASSVVGGNPDTQYF	TGTGCCAGCAGCGTAGTAGGGGGGAACCCAGATACGCAGTATTTT
TRBD2	TRBJ2-1	NA	TRBV5-1	CASSFSGTYNEQFF	TGCGCCAGCAGCTTTAGCGGGACCTACAATGAGCAGTTCTTC
TRBD1	TRBJ2-7	NA	TRBV6-5	CASSYGGQTVSYEQYF	TGTGCCAGCAGTTACGGGGGACAGACGGTGAGCTACGAGCAGTACTTC
TRBD1	TRBJ2-7	NA	TRBV25-1	CASGTGTGLPIEQYF	TGTGCCAGCGGAACCGGGACAGGGCTTCCTATAGAGCAGTACTTC
NA	TRBJ1-2	NA	TRBV5-1	CASADGNYGYTF	TGCGCCAGCGCTGACGGTAACTATGGCTACACCTTC
NA	TRBJ1-3	NA	TRBV7-3	CASSSSPGNTIYF	TGTGCCAGCAGCTCGAGCCCCGGAAACACCATATATTTT
NA	TRBJ2-7	once	TRBV7-2	CASSQLTGPYEQYF	TGTGCCAGCAGCCAATTGACCGGACCCTACGAGCAGTACTTC
TRBD1	TRBJ1-1	NA	TRBV19	CASRDRQGAGTEAFF	TGTGCCAGTAGGGACAGACAGGGGGCCGGCACTGAAGCTTTCTTT
NA	TRBJ2-2	NA	TRBV30	CAWSVRGKDTGELFF	TGTGCCTGGAGTGTACGAGGGAAGGACACCGGGGAGCTGTTTTTT
TRBD1	TRBJ1-2	NA	TRBV7-3	CASSLRGTEYGYTF	TGTGCCAGCAGCTTAAGGGGGACAGAGTATGGCTACACCTTC
TRBD1	TRBJ1-2	NA	TRBV6-5	CASSYRGQGAGGYTF	TGTGCCAGCAGTTATCGTGGACAGGGGGCGGGAGGCTACACCTTC
TRBD1	TRBJ2-6	NA	TRBV7-9	CASSTGTGGGGANVLTF	TGTGCCAGCAGCACCGGGACAGGGGGCGGTGGGGCCAACGTCCTGACTTTC
NA	TRBJ2-2	once	TRBV28	CASSPPRDTTGELFF	TGTGCCAGCAGTCCTCCGAGGGACACCACCGGGGAGCTGTTTTTT
NA	TRBJ1-1	few	TRBV30	CVLGNTEAFF	TGTGTCTTGGGGAACACTGAAGCTTTCTTT
NA	TRBJ2-7	NA	TRBV28	CASSLVGAVREQYF	TGTGCCAGCAGTTTAGTGGGGGCCGTCCGGGAGCAGTACTTC
NA	TRBJ1-5	NA	TRBV6-4	CASSVPGVDRHF	TGTGCCAGCTCGGTCCCAGGAGTGGATAGGCATTTT
TRBD2	TRBJ2-1	NA	TRBV4-3	CASSQHSGSSDEQFF	TGCGCCAGCAGCCAGCATAGCGGGAGTAGCGATGAGCAGTTCTTC
NA	TRBJ1-4	NA	TRBV2	CASSESEKLFF	TGTGCCAGCAGTGAATCGGAAAAACTGTTTTTT
NA	TRBJ1-4	NA	TRBV5-1	CASGEGATNEKLFF	TGCGCCAGCGGCGAAGGAGCAACTAATGAAAAACTGTTTTTT
NA	TRBJ2-1	NA	TRBV9	CASSVVTGTYNEQFF	TGTGCCAGCAGCGTAGTAACGGGGACCTACAATGAGCAGTTCTTC
NA	TRBJ1-2	NA	TRBV28	CASSEQGGTNYGYTF	TGTGCCAGCAGTGAACAGGGTGGGACTAACTATGGCTACACCTTC
NA	TRBJ1-2	NA	TRBV9	CASSVGGRNYGYTF	TGTGCCAGCAGCGTAGGGGGCAGGAACTATGGCTACACCTTC
NA	TRBJ2-1	NA	TRBV5-1	CASSPPRGVISYNEQFF	TGCGCCAGCAGCCCACCCAGGGGAGTCATCTCCTACAATGAGCAGTTCTTC
TRBD2	TRBJ2-7	NA	TRBV15	CATSRELAGFYEQYF	TGTGCCACCAGCAGAGAACTAGCGGGATTCTACGAGCAGTACTTC
TRBD2	TRBJ2-7	NA	TRBV11-2	CASSLVLAGDYEQYF	TGTGCCAGCAGCTTAGTTCTAGCGGGAGACTACGAGCAGTACTTC
NA	TRBJ2-3	once	TRBV5-6	CASSLSGGPDF	TGTGCCAGCAGCTTGTCAGGGGGGCCTGATTTT
TRBD2	TRBJ2-7	NA	TRBV4-2	CASSPSASGGASYEQYF	TGTGCCAGCTCCCCATCGGCTAGCGGGGGTGCCTCCTACGAGCAGTACTTC
NA	TRBJ1-3	NA	TRBV6-5	CASSRVQGDGNTIYF	TGTGCCAGCAGTCGGGTACAGGGCGATGGAAACACCATATATTTT
NA	TRBJ1-3	NA	TRBV7-8	CASSRQQVPGNTIYF	TGTGCCAGCAGCAGGCAACAGGTCCCCGGAAACACCATATATTTT
NA	TRBJ1-4	NA	TRBV21-1	CASADRDGNVTNEKLFF	TGTGCCAGCGCAGACCGGGACGGAAATGTAACTAATGAAAAACTGTTTTTT
NA	TRBJ2-7	NA	TRBV6-5	CASRRDGTGDEQYF	TGTGCCAGCAGAAGAGACGGGACGGGGGACGAGCAGTACTTC
NA	TRBJ1-3	NA	TRBV5-1	CASSLERGGGNTIYF	TGCGCCAGCAGCTTGGAGCGGGGTGGTGGAAACACCATATATTTT
TRBD1	TRBJ1-4	NA	TRBV25-1	CASSERQGSPNEKLFF	TGTGCCAGCAGTGAGAGACAGGGGTCACCTAATGAAAAACTGTTTTTT
TRBD2	TRBJ2-5	NA	TRBV11-2	CASRKVAGGPSETQYF	TGTGCCAGCAGGAAAGTAGCGGGAGGGCCGTCGGAGACCCAGTACTTC
NA	TRBJ1-2	NA	TRBV2	CASSLAGARYGYTF	TGTGCCAGCAGTCTAGCGGGGGCGCGGTATGGCTACACCTTC